What follows is one T cell receptor beta chain and its context. TCRdb reworked the 5' RACE reads into one entry per CDR3 protein, no DNA. In total, the table holds some 600,000 distinct CDR3 sequences. These data originate in a study of T cells expressing NK-cell markers. Germline CDR1 LGHNA, CDR2 YSLEER. The CDR3 extends over 16 amino acids. The sample taken for sequencing was blood T cells: a sorted CD56 or NKG2C T cell subset, CD4+ or CD8+ T cells, or bulk PBMC T cells (not recorded which). This TCR was recovered from a man between 18 and 29 years old in good health. The genes are TRBV4-3 and TRBJ2-7; the TCRdb call, TRBD1, lacks DNA for checking. CDR3 sequence reads: CASSQAFEDRTYEQYF.